This T cell receptor beta chain was obtained from a study of shared T cell receptors in the human thymus. Sequenced by immunoSEQ multiplex PCR; TCRdb stores in-frame clones only, minus some. Seen here are hundreds of thousands of clones, more than 75% observed once, and the top ten hold 0.008% to 0.011%. These sequences were also reported in another study, on human thymus T cells. From that second work: Donation was from healthy Finnish infants who were having corrective surgery that addressed congenital heart defects. Resections that were taken during corrective heart surgery supplied the thymus tissue. Reports from related research described highly overlapping thymic repertoires among unrelated individuals.

The TCR comes from a boy in the first two years of life with a congenital heart defect. The sample consisted of thymocytes.

The CDR3 is CASSLESLQQPQHF. The CDR3 bases are TGTGCCAGCAGCCTAGAAAGCCTGCAACAGCCCCAGCATTTT. The chain employs TRBV4-2 and TRBJ1-5; D uncertain. The CDR3 is 14 residues long. Germline V gene lookup returns CDR1 LGHNA and CDR2 YNFKEQ. Trimming removed 4 bases at V and 7 bases at J, with 14 bases between.